This T cell receptor beta chain stems from a study of T-cell memory formation after mild COVID-19. Across the study: Clusters of TCRs were largely donor specific. Study-wide results and caveats: That cross-reactive memory joined was suggested by some responding clones appearing in pre-infection memory. Later expanders leaned CD4+, whereas clones that contracted between day 15 and 85 were balanced CD4/CD8.

V shed 2 bases and J 2 bases; nucleotides not matched to a gene: 12. CDR1 is SGHTA and CDR2 is FQGNSA in the germline V gene. This CDR3 comprises 19 residues. TCRdb independently ran MiXCR on the 5' RACE reads; one entry per CDR3 protein. The sample records 560,000 or so distinct CDR3 sequences, 15% to 20% being singletons. The sample holds a few counts of this clonotype. Its antigen remains unidentified. The chain joins TRBV7-2 to TRBJ2-1, with 10 nucleotides matching TRBD2. The receptor's source is an adult woman who had mild COVID-19 (a few samples of this study predate the infection). Cell type and time point are not known. The sequencing sample was made of PBMCs or a T cell subset sorted from them (not recorded which). The CDR3 here is CASSLPTRIAGGTYNEQFF. The CDR3 bases are TGTGCCAGCAGCTTACCGACCCGGATAGCGGGGGGAACCTACAATGAGCAGTTCTTC. Full variable domain (rest looked up from reference TRBV7-2 and TRBJ2-1): GAGVSQSPSNKVTEKGKDVELRCDPISGHTALYWYRQSLGQGLEFLIYFQGNSAPDKSGLPSDRFSAERTGGSVSTLTIQRTQQEDSAVYLCASSLPTRIAGGTYNEQFFGPGTRLTVL.